Following are 3 T cell receptor beta chains from one sample sequenced in a study of CD8+ T cells in alopecia areata. As the sequencing template, cDNA was produced by extracting RNA and reverse transcribing it. The method was immunoSEQ multiplex PCR; TCRdb's version includes in-frame clones alone and lacks a portion of them. The sample lists more than 95,000 clones; 86% were seen once. Treatment defined: oral pan-JAK inhibitor, 5-10 mg twice daily. The sample consisted of CD8+ T cells sorted from blood, taken at approximately week 31, from a patient treated with tofacitinib. These receptors all stem from a human donor with alopecia areata.

This sequence joins TRBV6-6 and TRBJ2-3; TRBD1 aligns across 7 bases. CDR3 length equals 15 residues. J was trimmed by 0 bases and V by 5 bases; bases with no gene match: 5. Germline lookup yields CDR1 MNHNY and CDR2 SVGAGI (reference sequence). Here the CDR3 reads CASSLYRGSTDTQYF. The CDR3 DNA is TGTGCCAGCAGTCTCTACAGGGGTAGCACAGATACGCAGTATTTT.

The chain links TRBV27 to TRBJ2-3; 7 positions agree with TRBD1. The CDR3 consists of 15 residues. From germline, CDR1 is MNHEY and CDR2 SMNVEV (reference sequence). With V trimmed by 5 bases and J by 2 bases, 7 bases remained unmatched. The CDR3 sequence is CASSTGVLSTDTQYF. CDR3 DNA: TGTGCCAGCAGTACAGGGGTCCTCTCCACAGATACGCAGTATTTT.

The V gene is TRBV6-1, the J gene TRBJ2-7; the D gene is possibly TRBD1 (5 bases). This CDR3 has 12 residues. Trimming removed 8 bases from V and 4 bases from J, with 12 bases in between. The germline V gene has CDR1 MNHNS and CDR2 SASEGT. CDR3 coding DNA: TGTGCCAGCGAGCCTCACAGGTACGAGCAGTACTTC. Protein: CASEPHRYEQYF.